This T cell receptor beta chain was identified during a study of shared clonotypes between healthy human individuals. Study outcomes and limitations: Generally, naive subsets (rather than memory subsets) showed larger estimated richness.

As concerns this clone: Antigen specificity is unknown. The sample contains more than one DNA sequence encoding this CDR3.

Profiling relied on immunoSEQ multiplex PCR, and the TCRdb table lists in-frame clones only, not all of them. This table has over a million clones, around 95% appearing once. Those who donated, Caucasian adults without exception, all lived in Nashville, Tennessee. In the CD4+ fraction, cells were divided into CD45RA+ naive and CD45RA-negative memory subsets. The sample consisted of naive CD4+ T cells sorted from blood. Subset specified: CD45RA+ positively selected. The TCR was taken from a young man in good health.

CDR3 DNA sequence: TGTGCCAGCAGCGTAAGTACAGCATCCTACGAGCAGTACTTC. It specifies CASSVSTASYEQYF. The rearrangement uses TRBV9 and TRBJ2-7; D is uncertain. This CDR3 contains 14 residues. Trimming removed 1 base at V and 1 base at J, with 9 bases between. Germline V CDR1 and CDR2: SGDLS, YYNGEE.